Sequencing of this T cell receptor beta chain was carried out in a study of tumor and adjacent non-tumor tissue in lung cancer. Study-level points and caveats: In normal lung, the top 100 clones were significantly more dominant than in tumor.

CDR1 is SGHNT and CDR2 is YENEEA in the germline V gene. This CDR3 region has 14 residues. No cell sorting was done before RNA was extracted from the tissue. The normal lung tissue was taken more than 3 cm from the tumor edge. This clonotype was recorded only once. Its antigen is unidentified. A read error may account for a junction end that differs from germline. The library came from three nested PCR rounds adapted from ARM-PCR protocols. TCRdb reprocessed the multiplex PCR reads via MiXCR and lists one record per CDR3 protein. This table holds 85,000 to 130,000 distinct CDR3 sequences, around three fifths found once.

Sequencing used distant non-tumor lung tissue. V usage is TRBV11-3 and J usage is TRBJ2-7, with a weak D call TRBD1 (5 bases). The receptor's source is a man aged 25 to 40 with non-small cell lung cancer. The CDR3 reads CASSFPGFKYEQYF. DNA of the CDR3: TGTGCAAGCAGCTTCCCAGGGTTTAAGTACGAGCAGTACTTC.